Reported below is one TCR beta chain. Its antigen is undetermined. This sample is part of a study of long-term antiretroviral therapy in people with HIV. Study-level results: Dominant in the repertoire at all time points were clones expanded before ART.

Researchers ran immunoSEQ v3.0 at survey level. Assay used: immunoSEQ multiplex PCR; TCRdb lists only in-frame clones, some missing. The sample records some 23,000 clones, around 90% being singletons. The germline CDR1 and CDR2 sequences are SGDLS and YYNGEE. V was pared by 4 bases and J by 1 base, with 1 base of the junction left unmatched. This CDR3 spans 14 amino acids. This sequence joins TRBV9 and TRBJ2-1; 8 bases agree with TRBD2. The sequenced sample was unsorted PBMCs, obtained about 4.5 years after starting antiretroviral therapy. The receptor comes from a man aged 25 to 40 with HIV. The CDR3 reads CASSTSGSYNEQFF. CDR3 DNA sequence: TGTGCCAGCAGCACTAGCGGATCCTACAATGAGCAGTTCTTC.